Listed below are T cell receptor beta chains from one sample, sequenced in a study of blood T cell repertoires in COVID-19. Profiled with immunoSEQ multiplex PCR; TCRdb holds only in-frame clones, not every one. The table includes roughly 260,000 clones, roughly 85% detected once. Material for sequencing was PBMCs or T cells enriched from blood (not recorded which). These receptor sequences come from a woman between 40 and 55 years old who had been exposed to COVID-19. Both conserved end residues are trimmed from each CDR3. Not every row has a clone size; where given, it reads once, few, many or a size class.

v_call clone_size cdr3_aa
TRBV7-9 . ASTPVPGNTIY
TRBV7-9 . ASSKQGGETQY
TRBV6-5 once ASSTHDQPQH
TRBV27 . ASSFSGQFSNQPQH
TRBV7-3 . ASSSRAGATGELF
TRBV6-5 . ASSTARGHEQY
TRBV5-1 few ASSLTLTQNSYNEQF
TRBV7-9 . ASSQLLAGSTDTQY
TRBV4-2 . ASSQDWTGRREKLF
TRBV3-1/TRBV3-2 few ASSGQGYQPQH
TRBV5-5 few ASSEWVRYRGTNEQF
TRBV3-1/TRBV3-2 . ASSRGLAGGNYAVEQY
TRBV5-5 . ASSLTAGNEKLF
TRBV5-1 few ASSLGQGHTEAF
TRBV4-2 . ASSQDLAGVSSYEQY